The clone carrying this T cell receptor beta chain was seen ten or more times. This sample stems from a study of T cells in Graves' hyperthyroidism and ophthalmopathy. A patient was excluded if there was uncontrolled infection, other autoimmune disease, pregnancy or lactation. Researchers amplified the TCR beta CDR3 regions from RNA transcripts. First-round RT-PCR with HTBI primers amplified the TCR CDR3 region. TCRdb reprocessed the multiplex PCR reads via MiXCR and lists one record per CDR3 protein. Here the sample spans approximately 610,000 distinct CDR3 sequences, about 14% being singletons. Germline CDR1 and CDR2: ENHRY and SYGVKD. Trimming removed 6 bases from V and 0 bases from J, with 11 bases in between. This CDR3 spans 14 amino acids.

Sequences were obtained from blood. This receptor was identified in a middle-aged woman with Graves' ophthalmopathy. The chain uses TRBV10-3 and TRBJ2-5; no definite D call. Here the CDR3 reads CAISPSSDQETQYF. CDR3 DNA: TGTGCCATCAGCCCCAGTTCCGACCAAGAGACCCAGTACTTC.